The entry that follows covers one TCR beta chain sequence. The J segment lost 3 bases and the V segment lost 5 bases, leaving 14 bases of the junction unmatched. This CDR3 spans 18 amino acids. Criteria for exclusion of patients were uncontrolled infection, other autoimmune disease, pregnancy or lactation. The data originate from a study of T cells in Graves' hyperthyroidism and ophthalmopathy. Looking at the study overall: Before any treatment, at initial diagnosis, peripheral blood was collected.

It was RNA transcripts that yielded the amplified TCR beta CDR3 regions. A first-round RT-PCR of the TCR CDR3 used the HTBI primer set. TCRdb reprocessed the multiplex PCR reads with MiXCR, giving one entry per CDR3 protein. The sample contains roughly 800,000 distinct CDR3 sequences, 38% of which appear only once. Material: blood. The rearrangement links TRBV12-3 or TRBV12-4 to TRBJ1-5; 9 bases line up with TRBD1. The sequence came from a man younger than 35 with Graves' hyperthyroidism. CDR3 sequence: CASSHRTYRGLYNQPQHF. The CDR3 DNA sequence: TGTGCCAGCAGTCATCGAACATACAGGGGGCTATACAATCAGCCCCAGCATTTT.